This entry lists 20 T cell receptor beta chains sequenced from one sample in a study of shared T cell receptors in the human thymus. Here immunoSEQ multiplex PCR was the method, and the copy in TCRdb shows in-frame clones only, minus some. Of approximately 760,000 clones in the sample, approximately 85% were seen once. These same records also appear under a second study, on human thymus T cells.

The material sequenced was thymocytes. The receptor set was obtained from a girl in the first two years of life with a congenital heart defect.

The V call is TRBV10-3, the J call TRBJ1-1, with D unresolved. The length of the CDR3 is 14 residues. Deletions cut 3 bases from V and 3 bases from J, with 11 bases between. The V gene's germline CDR1 is ENHRY and CDR2 SYGVKD. CDR3 loop: CAISDWLRDTEAFF. The CDR3, as DNA: TGTGCCATCAGTGATTGGCTGAGGGACACTGAAGCTTTCTTT.

This chain uses TRBV12-5 with TRBJ1-2, with D possibly matching TRBD1 (6 bases). V was pared by 2 bases and J by 2 bases, with 9 bases between. Germline V lookup: CDR1 LGHNT, CDR2 FRNRAP. The CDR3 is 14 amino acids. CDR3 sequence reads: CASGLTQGNYGYTF. The CDR3, as DNA: TGTGCTAGTGGTTTGACGCAGGGGAACTATGGCTACACCTTC.

The chain recombines TRBV5-1 with TRBJ1-1; 8 bases align to TRBD1. V was pared by 4 bases and J by 2 bases, with 25 bases of the junction left unmatched. The CDR3 is made up of 21 amino acids. Germline V CDR1 and CDR2: SGHRS, YFSETQ. CDR3 region: CASSSPTRPGGVGPGNTEAFF. DNA of the CDR3: TGCGCCAGCAGCAGTCCCACGAGACCAGGGGGCGTGGGCCCCGGAAACACTGAAGCTTTCTTT.

The chain recombines TRBV5-1 with TRBJ2-5; 9 nucleotides align to TRBD2. Germline assignment: CDR1 SGHRS and CDR2 YFSETQ. Losses at the gene ends were 6 bases for V and 3 bases for J; bases not matched to a gene: 9. The CDR3 totals 15 residues. The CDR3 region has the DNA TGCGCCAGCACTCCGCAGCGGGGGGCGGAAGAGACCCAGTACTTC. This translates into CASTPQRGAEETQYF.

This rearrangement joins TRBV4-1 to TRBJ2-4, with 8 bases lining up with TRBD2. Germline values: CDR1 MGHRA, CDR2 YSYEKL. The CDR3 is 18 residues long. V lost 1 base to trimming and J lost 3 bases; unmatched junction nucleotides: 11. DNA of the CDR3: TGCGCCAGCAGCCAAGGGGACCGGGGCCGGGGGGGCAAAAACATTCAGTACTTC. This sequence encodes CASSQGDRGRGGKNIQYF.

This chain uses TRBV2 with TRBJ2-7; TRBD1 matches 8 bases. This CDR3 has 16 residues. After removal of 0 bases from V and 3 bases from J, the junction contained 7 bases not matched to a gene. Germline CDR1 SNHLY, CDR2 FYNNEI. The CDR3 reads CASSEAQVTGVYEQYF. In DNA, the CDR3 is TGTGCCAGCAGTGAAGCGCAGGTGACAGGGGTCTACGAGCAGTACTTC. The whole variable domain, filled in from reference TRBV2 and TRBJ2-7, reads EPEVTQTPSHQVTQMGQEVILRCVPISNHLYFYWYRQILGQKVEFLVSFYNNEISEKSEIFDDQFSVERPDGSNFTLKIRSTKLEDSAMYFCASSEAQVTGVYEQYFGPGTRLTVT.

A word on this clone: The junction departs from the called germline gene at one end, perhaps through a read error. This chain uses TRBV7-7 with TRBJ2-7; TRBD1 matches at 8 bases. This CDR3 has 14 amino acids. The germline V gene has CDR1 SSHAT and CDR2 FNYEAQ (reference sequence). The CDR3 here is CASSPGTGSYEQYF. In nucleotides, the CDR3 is TGTGCTAGCAGCCCCGGGACAGGTTCCTACGAGCAGTACTTC.

This chain uses TRBV7-9 with TRBJ2-2, with 9 nucleotides matching TRBD1. V gave up 6 bases and J gave up 4 bases; unmatched junction bases: 18. CDR3 size: 19 residues. CDR1 is SEHNR and CDR2 is FQNEAQ in the germline V gene (reference sequence). CDR3 residues: CASRRPGQGLNRGTGELFF. CDR3 coding DNA: TGTGCCAGCAGGCGACCGGGACAGGGCCTAAATCGAGGCACCGGGGAGCTGTTTTTT.

The chain employs TRBV28 and TRBJ2-2; weak D call: TRBD2 (5 bases). Trimming cost V 6 bases and J 3 bases, with 8 bases left between them. Looked up from germline, CDR1 is MDHEN and CDR2 is SYDVKM. The CDR3 is 13 residues long. The CDR3 loop is CASREADTGELFF. The CDR3 coding sequence is TGTGCCAGCAGGGAGGCTGACACCGGGGAGCTGTTTTTT.

This rearrangement joins TRBV6-6 to TRBJ1-3; no definite D call. The CDR3 contains 10 residues. V lost 6 bases, J lost 7 bases, and 4 bases lay in between. Germline V gene data show CDR1 as MNHNY and CDR2 as SVGAGI (reference sequence). The CDR3 reads CASSHNTIYF. The CDR3 DNA follows: TGTGCCAGCAGCCATAACACCATATATTTT.

The rearrangement joins TRBV2 to TRBJ2-2, with 7 nucleotides matching TRBD1. The CDR3 sequence is 13 residues long. Germline lookup yields CDR1 SNHLY and CDR2 FYNNEI. With 7 bases clipped from V and 6 bases from J, the junction kept 5 bases outside the gene matches. The CDR3 DNA is TGTGCCAGCAAAGGGGGCCAGGCCGGGGAGCTGTTTTTT. Its protein is CASKGGQAGELFF.

The chain links TRBV7-9 to TRBJ1-1, with D hard to call. The CDR3 totals 15 residues. Germline assignment: CDR1 SEHNR and CDR2 FQNEAQ (reference sequence). V lost 7 bases to trimming and J lost 7 bases, with 22 bases between them. CDR3 residues: CASTPFKAPRVEAFF. CDR3 DNA sequence: TGTGCCAGCACCCCTTTTAAGGCCCCGAGGGTTGAAGCTTTCTTT. The full variable domain, in which reference TRBV7-9 and TRBJ1-1 provide the parts outside the CDR3, is DTGVSQNPRHKITKRGQNVTFRCDPISEHNRLYWYRQTLGQGPEFLTYFQNEAQLEKSRLLSDRFSAERPKGSFSTLEIQRTEQGDSAMYLCASTPFKAPRVEAFFGQGTRLTVV.

CDR3 sequence (DNA): TGTGCCAGCAGTGACTCCTCGCCGGGCGGGGGCCTGAGAGGCACAGATACGCAGTATTTT. Residues: CASSDSSPGGGLRGTDTQYF. The chain uses TRBV6-4 and TRBJ2-3, with D perhaps TRBD2 (7 bases). V lost 0 bases, J lost 1 base, and 23 bases lay in between. The CDR3 contains 20 residues. Germline V gene sequence: CDR1 MRHNA, CDR2 SNTAGT.

The chain employs TRBV27 and TRBJ1-6; TRBD1 might be the D (6 bases). The CDR3 is 15 amino acids. Germline CDR1 MNHEY, CDR2 SMNVEV (reference sequence). V lost 6 bases and J lost 3, with 12 bases in between. CDR3 residues: CASRQSDSYNSPLHF. The CDR3 DNA reads TGTGCCAGCAGACAATCGGACAGCTATAATTCACCCCTCCACTTT.

The J gene is TRBJ1-4, the V gene TRBV19, with 7 positions matching TRBD1. Trimming at V came to 6 bases and at J to 7 bases, leaving 14 bases not matched to a gene. Germline values: CDR1 LNHDA, CDR2 SQIVND (reference sequence). This CDR3 comprises 16 residues. CDR3 sequence: CASSRYLRQGREKLFF. In DNA, the CDR3 is TGTGCCAGTAGCCGATACTTGAGACAGGGACGTGAAAAACTGTTTTTT.

V usage is TRBV7-6 and J usage is TRBJ1-1, with D possibly being TRBD1 (6 bases). This CDR3 spans 15 amino acids. Per germline, CDR1 SGHVS and CDR2 FNYEAQ. V lost 4 bases, J lost 1 base, and 13 bases lay in between. The CDR3 nucleotides read TGTGCCAGCAGCTCACACCCGACAGGGAACACTGAAGCTTTCTTT. Amino acids: CASSSHPTGNTEAFF. Drawing the rest from reference TRBV7-6 and TRBJ1-1, the complete variable domain is GAGVSQSPRYKVTKRGQDVALRCDPISGHVSLYWYRQALGQGPEFLTYFNYEAQQDKSGLPNDRFSAERPEGSISTLTIQRTEQRDSAMYRCASSSHPTGNTEAFFGQGTRLTVV.

The V call is TRBV9, the J call TRBJ2-2, with TRBD2 as a possible D gene (6 bases). Germline loops: CDR1 SGDLS, CDR2 YYNGEE. V was shortened by 2 bases and J by 5 bases, with 16 bases between the two germline ends. The CDR3 covers 16 residues. The CDR3 is CASSVGGRVGTGELFF. The CDR3 nucleotides read TGTGCCAGCAGCGTGGGGGGTAGAGTGGGTACCGGGGAGCTGTTTTTT.

The DNA for the CDR3 is TGTGCCAGCAGTTACCTGCGGTTCACCATATATTTT. It specifies CASSYLRFTIYF. V usage is TRBV6-5 and J usage is TRBJ1-3; D uncertain. With 2 bases removed from V and 9 bases from J, the gap between germline ends came to 8 bases. The CDR3 sequence is 12 residues long. CDR1 MNHEY and CDR2 SVGAGI come from the germline V gene.

The V gene is TRBV18, the J gene TRBJ2-1, with D tentatively TRBD1 (6 bases). The length of the CDR3 is 16 residues. The V end was cut by 2 bases, the J end by 0 bases, with 11 bases between. Germline CDR1 and CDR2: KGHSH and LQKENI. The CDR3 here is CASSPRLRGSYNEQFF. The CDR3 DNA reads as TGTGCCAGCTCACCAAGGCTCAGGGGCTCCTACAATGAGCAGTTCTTC.

J is TRBJ1-2 and V is TRBV6-5; TRBD1 is a possible D gene (6 bases). This CDR3 is built from 14 residues. Germline CDR1 reads MNHEY; CDR2 reads SVGAGI. V lost 5 bases and J 4 bases, leaving 14 bases between the germline ends. The CDR3, as DNA: TGTGCCAGCAGTGAGGGGGGGATTCCCTATGGCTACACCTTC. This sequence encodes CASSEGGIPYGYTF.